The 14 T cell receptor beta chains below all came from one sample that was sequenced in a study of cytomegalovirus exposure and HLA in healthy donors. The PCR made use of 60 Vbeta and 13 Jbeta primers. Some clones are missing from TCRdb's copy, which holds only in-frame ones; the method was immunoSEQ multiplex PCR. The table has about 160,000 clones, 87% seen once. The sample consisted of PBMCs. These receptors all stem from a woman in her twenties or thirties in good health and CMV-seronegative.

The V and J genes are TRBV7-6 and TRBJ2-5, with D unclear. V dropped 5 bases and J dropped 5 bases, with 27 bases sitting between them. This CDR3 region has 18 residues. Germline V gives CDR1 SGHVS, CDR2 FNYEAQ. CDR3: CASSPGVGNTKSMETQYF. The CDR3 DNA reads TGTGCCAGCAGCCCTGGCGTGGGCAATACCAAGAGTATGGAGACCCAGTACTTC.

The DNA for the CDR3 is TGTGCCAGCAGTTCCCCTGGACTAGCGGGGGGATCCCTTCAAGAGACCCAGTACTTC. Its translation is CASSSPGLAGGSLQETQYF. J is TRBJ2-5 and V is TRBV11-2; 14 bases agree with TRBD2. V lost 6 bases and J lost 2; bases outside the gene matches: 14. Germline V gene sequence: CDR1 SGHAT, CDR2 FQNNGV. The CDR3 runs to 19 residues.

This clone was observed a single time. This CDR3 is CASSVAIASNEQFF. The CDR3 nucleotides read TGTGCCAGCAGCGTAGCAATAGCCTCCAATGAGCAGTTCTTC. V usage is TRBV9 and J usage is TRBJ2-1; D remains ambiguous. Trimming left V 0 bases short and J 6 bases short, with 10 bases between. This CDR3 is 14 amino acids long. Germline values: CDR1 SGDLS, CDR2 YYNGEE.

V is TRBV4-2 and J is TRBJ2-1; weak D call: TRBD2 (7 bases). The V end was cut by 5 bases, the J end by 4 bases, with 15 bases between. The CDR3 runs 15 residues. CDR1 LGHNA and CDR2 YNFKEQ come from the germline V gene. The CDR3: CASSSGGAGYNEQFF. The CDR3 coding sequence is TGTGCCAGCAGCTCGGGGGGCGCGGGGTACAATGAGCAGTTCTTC.

This chain connects TRBV6-5 to TRBJ1-1; tentatively, D is TRBD1 (6 bases). Trimming shortened V by 6 bases and J by 9 bases, and 14 bases separated the two germline ends. Germline V gene sequence: CDR1 MNHEY, CDR2 SVGAGI. This CDR3 is built from 12 residues. The CDR3 region is CASSLTGTQAFF. The CDR3 nucleotides are TGTGCCAGCAGCCTCACAGGGACGCAAGCTTTCTTT.

The chain uses TRBV18 and TRBJ2-1, with 11 bases matching TRBD1. This CDR3 region has 18 residues. Germline V gene lookup returns CDR1 KGHSH and CDR2 LQKENI. The ends lost 6 bases at V and 4 bases at J; junction bases unmatched: 14. The CDR3 DNA follows: TGTGCCAGCTCCCCGCTTCCGCCGGGGACAGGGGGATACAATGAGCAGTTCTTC. It specifies CASSPLPPGTGGYNEQFF.

The rearrangement links TRBV7-2 to TRBJ2-1; 7 nucleotides align to TRBD2. The CDR3 is 16 residues long. CDR1 is SGHTA, CDR2 FQGNSA, per germline. V lost 3 bases to trimming and J lost 10 bases; unmatched junction nucleotides: 15. CDR3 DNA: TGTGCCAGCAGCTTCCCCGGGACTATGGGGCTCGCGGAGCAGTTCTTC. This translates into CASSFPGTMGLAEQFF.

V is TRBV7-9 and J is TRBJ2-1; D is possibly TRBD1 (5 bases). This CDR3 is built from 15 residues. Between the trimmed V and J ends, which lost 3 bases and 0 bases, there was a span of 9 bases. Germline CDR1 SEHNR, CDR2 FQNEAQ (reference sequence). CDR3 bases: TGTGCCAGCAGCTTGGGGCTAAGCTCCTACAATGAGCAGTTCTTC. The encoded protein is CASSLGLSSYNEQFF.

The rearrangement uses TRBV30 and TRBJ2-1; D may be TRBD2 (5 bases). CDR1 is GTSNPN, CDR2 SVGIG, per germline (reference sequence). V was cut by 8 bases and J by 6 bases, with 8 bases left in between. This CDR3 has 10 amino acids. In nucleotides, the CDR3 is TGTGCCGGAGAGGGCAATGAGCAGTTCTTC. It translates to CAGEGNEQFF.

This chain uses TRBV18 with TRBJ2-2; 7 nucleotides line up with TRBD2. Germline assignment: CDR1 KGHSH and CDR2 LQKENI. Trimming took 6 bases from V and 6 from J; bases not matched to a gene: 1. The CDR3 spans 12 residues. CDR3 sequence (DNA): TGTGCCAGCTCGCGGGGGTCCGGGGAGCTGTTTTTT. It is translated as CASSRGSGELFF.

V gene TRBV6-5 combines with J gene TRBJ1-4; 10 bases align to TRBD1. Unmatched junction bases numbered 4, after V lost 2 bases and J lost 7 bases. CDR3 size: 15 residues. CDR1 MNHEY and CDR2 SVGAGI come from the germline V gene. DNA of the CDR3: TGTGCCAGCAGTTACCGTGGGACAGGGGTTGAAAAACTGTTTTTT. It encodes CASSYRGTGVEKLFF.

This chain joins TRBV6-1 and TRBJ2-1; perhaps TRBD2 as D (5 bases). In germline, CDR1 is MNHNS, CDR2 SASEGT. The CDR3 runs to 15 residues. Trimming removed 4 bases at V and 3 bases at J, with 13 bases between. The CDR3, as DNA: TGTGCCAGCAGTGGTCTCACTAGAGGCTACAATGAGCAGTTCTTC. Translating gives CASSGLTRGYNEQFF.

This sequence joins TRBV7-9 and TRBJ2-7; 7 bases align to TRBD2. Germline assignment: CDR1 SEHNR and CDR2 FQNEAQ (reference sequence). The CDR3 extends over 15 amino acids. Unmatched junction bases numbered 9, after V lost 2 bases and J lost 5 bases. The CDR3 sequence is CASSLLSGGADEQYF. The CDR3 DNA reads as TGTGCCAGCAGCTTACTTTCGGGGGGAGCGGACGAGCAGTACTTC.

This clone was observed a handful of times. The CDR3 sequence is CAISAENTEAFF. Here the CDR3 DNA reads TGTGCCATCAGTGCAGAAAACACTGAAGCTTTCTTT. V gene TRBV10-3 combines with J gene TRBJ1-1; no clear D. Trimming took off 4 bases at V and 2 bases at J, with 5 bases between the two ends. The CDR3 runs 12 residues. Germline V gene lookup returns CDR1 ENHRY and CDR2 SYGVKD.